This T cell receptor beta chain was sequenced in a study of vaccination effects on CD4 cells after COVID-19 (dated by TCRdb to 2022 to 2024). Regarding the research as a whole: In the ViraFEST assay, PBMC were stimulated with viral peptide pools, and TCR sequencing was then used to find antigen-specific CD4+ T cell clonotypes based on their expansion. Participants received two doses of either the BNT162b2 or the mRNA-1273 mRNA SARS-CoV-2 vaccine. Two million PBMC per well were cultured in IMDM with about 5% human AB serum, 8.5 to 10 IU/ml IL-2 and gentamicin, plus 10 ug/ml peptides. In both COVID-19 convalescent patients and infection-naive vaccine recipients, the study compared SARS-CoV-2 spike-specific CD4+ TCR repertoires from before mRNA vaccination with those from after it. A total of ten to eleven COVID-19 convalescent patients and a handful of SARS-CoV-2-naive healthy vaccine recipients were included in the full study. Cultures from other donors in the study were sequenced using the Oncomine TCR Beta short-read assay on an Illumina iSeq 100. What the research found in general, with its limitations: In healthy vaccine recipients, vaccine-induced clones were almost all SARS-CoV-2 mono-reactive, with only 1 of 255 cross-reactive with common cold coronaviruses. The study was limited by a small number of convalescent patients and lacked early post-infection timepoints. Marked clonal contraction was observed in both infection-induced and vaccine-induced clones at late post-vaccination timepoints, consistent with waning T cell responses.

This clone was counted once. Its antigen remains unidentified. Nothing much larger sits one base from this clone, and base qualities are not available. Library preparation used the immunoSEQ multiplex PCR assay. DNA from the cultured and isolated CD4+ T cells underwent TCR beta CDR3 sequencing. As for how the authors treated the data: Non-productive TCR sequences were removed, reads were trimmed to the CDR3 region, and CDR3s of at least 7 amino acids were retained. Antigen-specific clonotypes were identified with the MANAFEST web app by comparing expansion in peptide wells against reference cultures. For clones to be considered positive, expansion at FDR<0.05 versus reference and all other wells, an odds ratio above 5, and a frequency above 0.1% in two replicate wells were required. A clonotype was defined as cross-reactive if the clonotype was significantly expanded both in SARS-CoV-2 spike wells and in at least one common cold coronavirus spike condition. CDR3 similarity was assessed by Levenshtein distance using the stringdist R package, and unrooted trees were constructed with ape in R 3.6.1. TCRdb mirrors the immuneACCESS table, restricted to in-frame sequences. Some clones are absent from its copies; in checked studies, under half trace to an unresolved V gene, and the reason for the others is unknown. Clone size and the V and J calls come from that table; the DNA yielded D and trimming. This sample holds about 25,000 clones; roughly 75% were observed only once. The top ten constitute 11% of the sample.

After around ten days of culture, CD4+ T cells were isolated with the EasySep CD4+ T cell isolation kit. Healthy vaccine recipients had no prior SARS-CoV-2 infection, confirmed by negative nucleocapsid antibodies before and after vaccination. Half of the culture medium was replaced with fresh IL-2-containing medium on days 3 and 7. Unless noted otherwise, every peptide stimulation condition was grown in triplicate wells. PBMC were separated from whole blood using Ficoll-Paque Plus gradient centrifugation and were then either cryopreserved at -140C or used fresh. The QIAamp micro DNA kit was used to extract genomic DNA from the cultured CD4+ T cells. According to the germline V gene (reference sequence), CDR1 reads SEHNR and CDR2 reads FQNEAQ. Spanning cysteine to phenylalanine, the CDR3 consists of 13 amino acids. Only CDR3 DNA remains: 39 bases, in frame from the first base. V lost 5 bases and J lost 14 bases; the stretch between them is 20 bases long.

The receptor's source is a human donor who received a COVID-19 vaccine. Recombination connected TRBV7-9 to TRBJ2-3; the D gene is perhaps TRBD2, on 5 matching bases. Source: CD4+ T cells from PBMCs cultured without peptide, taken before COVID-19 vaccination. CDR3 region: CASSPHGPRELYF. The nucleotides are TGTGCCAGCAGCCCCCACGGTCCGAGGGAGTTGTATTTT.